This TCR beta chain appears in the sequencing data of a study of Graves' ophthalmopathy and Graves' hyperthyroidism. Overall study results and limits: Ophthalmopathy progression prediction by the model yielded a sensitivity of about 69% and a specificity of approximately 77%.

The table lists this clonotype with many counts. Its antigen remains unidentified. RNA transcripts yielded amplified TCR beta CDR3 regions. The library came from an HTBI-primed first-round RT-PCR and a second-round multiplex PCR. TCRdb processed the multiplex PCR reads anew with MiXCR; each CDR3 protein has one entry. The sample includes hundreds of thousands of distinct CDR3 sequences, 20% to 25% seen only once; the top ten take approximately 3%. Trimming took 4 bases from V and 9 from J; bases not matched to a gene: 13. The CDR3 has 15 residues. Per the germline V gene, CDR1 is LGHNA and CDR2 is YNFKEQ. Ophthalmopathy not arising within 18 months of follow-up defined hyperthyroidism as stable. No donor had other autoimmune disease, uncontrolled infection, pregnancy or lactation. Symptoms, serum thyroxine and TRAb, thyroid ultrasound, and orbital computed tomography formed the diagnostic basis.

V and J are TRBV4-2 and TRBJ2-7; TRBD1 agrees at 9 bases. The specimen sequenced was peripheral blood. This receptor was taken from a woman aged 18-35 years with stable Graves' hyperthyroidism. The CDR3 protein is CASSRDPGQGTWQYF. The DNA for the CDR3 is TGTGCCAGCAGCCGGGATCCGGGACAGGGTACGTGGCAGTACTTC.